This T cell receptor beta chain was captured in a study of identical twins. Every donor was a healthy Caucasian. As concerns this clonotype: Antigen unknown.

Regarding the study as a whole: Low generation-probability sequences were in excess among twin-shared out-of-frame alpha sequences. Clonotypes of the beta chain that were abundant in cord blood carried fewer insertions (memory repertoires showed none).

The CDR3 is made up of 12 amino acids. The V and J ends lost 7 bases and 12 bases respectively, with 16 bases between them. Germline assignment: CDR1 MNHNS and CDR2 SASEGT. Template switching, a step in the protocol, added a universal primer site, and cDNA carried unique molecular identifiers. TCRdb used MiXCR to reprocess the 5' RACE reads, holding one entry per CDR3 protein. The data show around 1.7 million distinct CDR3 sequences, under 35% seen once. This chain uses TRBV6-1 with TRBJ2-1; possible D gene TRBD2, 5 bases. This receptor was obtained from a newborn girl in good health. The sample taken for sequencing was cord blood. CDR3 loop: CASTGLSGLQFF. CDR3 coding DNA: TGTGCCAGCACTGGGCTTTCGGGGTTGCAGTTCTTC.